This T cell receptor (beta chain) is drawn from a study of TIL therapy for anti-PD-1-resistant metastatic lung cancer. Study in general: Patients had a median age of around 56 years (range about 35-85). Most patients had lung adenocarcinoma; a handful of tumors were EGFR-mutant, two ALK-rearranged; half smoked currently or formerly. Tumors carried a median roughly 1.6 non-synonymous mutations per megabase.

CDR1 SGHRS and CDR2 YFSETQ come from the germline V gene. V was pared by 0 bases and J by 6 bases, with 7 bases of the junction left unmatched. This CDR3 is 16 amino acids long. The immunoSEQ assay was v3. The repertoire was sequenced with immunoSEQ multiplex PCR; TCRdb's copy has only in-frame clones and lacks some. The sample holds 55,000 to 65,000 clones, roughly 69% seen once. Described time point: pre-treatment sample, taken before nivolumab and TIL therapy. Enrollment ran from late 2017 to early 2020. The TCR sequence derives from a person aged 25-80 years with non-small cell lung cancer. This sample comprised blood, obtained at baseline. The gene calls are TRBV5-1 and TRBJ2-3, with 10 bases lining up with TRBD2. CDR3 DNA: TGCGCCAGCAGCTTGGTATTAGCGGGGGGACAGGATACGCAGTATTTT. It encodes CASSLVLAGGQDTQYF.